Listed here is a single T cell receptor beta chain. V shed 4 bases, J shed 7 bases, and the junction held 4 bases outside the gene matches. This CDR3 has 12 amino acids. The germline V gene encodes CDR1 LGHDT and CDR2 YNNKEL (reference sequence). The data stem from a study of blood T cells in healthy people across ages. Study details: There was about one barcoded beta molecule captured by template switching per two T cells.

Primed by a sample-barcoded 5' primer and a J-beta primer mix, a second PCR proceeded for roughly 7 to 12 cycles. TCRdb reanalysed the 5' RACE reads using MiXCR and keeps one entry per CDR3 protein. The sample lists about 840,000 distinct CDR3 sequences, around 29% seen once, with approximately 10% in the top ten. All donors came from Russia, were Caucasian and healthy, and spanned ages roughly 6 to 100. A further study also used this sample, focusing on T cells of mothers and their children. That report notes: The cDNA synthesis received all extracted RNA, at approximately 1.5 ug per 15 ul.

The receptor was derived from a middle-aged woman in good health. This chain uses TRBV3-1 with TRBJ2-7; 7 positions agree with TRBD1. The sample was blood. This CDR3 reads CASSRQGWEQYF. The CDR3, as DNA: TGTGCCAGCAGCCGACAGGGTTGGGAGCAGTACTTC.